This TCR beta chain was sequenced in a study of post-analysis software for immune sequencing data (dated by TCRdb to the mid-2010s). In terms of the full investigation: Recorded disease courses included relapsing-remitting, secondary progressive and progressive-relapsing multiple sclerosis, with some patients lacking subtype annotation. Patient repertoires were compared against ten to eleven previously published healthy control repertoires from donors aged roughly 6 to 28 years. A subset of samples was prepared in parallel using single-end sample barcoding, then pooled and co-amplified after Illumina adapter ligation. Study-wide conclusions, independent of this receptor: Normalized Chao1 diversity was significantly lower in multiple sclerosis patients than controls, suggesting substantial peripheral T-cell clonal expansion. Strong co-clustering of samples prepared in the same batch was shown by direct clustering with F measure, prompting a batch-effect correction. Patients showed significantly higher frequencies than controls for several TRBV segments, among them TRBV5-6, TRBV5-1 and TRBV20-1. The control group was slightly older than the multiple sclerosis patient group.

To demonstrate the VDJtools post-analysis software, TCR beta repertoires were profiled from the peripheral blood of some 12 young patients with multiple sclerosis. Multiple sclerosis patients were children and adolescents aged 6 to 15 years. This clonotype was seen a few times. It has no known antigen specificity. The sample holds no much larger clone one base away, and base qualities are not on file. From cysteine to phenylalanine, the CDR3 is 15 amino acids long. CDR3 DNA only is kept here, 45 bases in frame from base 1. The germline V end is reduced by 1 base and the J end by 8 bases; junction bases left unmatched: 7. Via the germline V gene, CDR1 is LGHNA and CDR2 YNFKEQ. Libraries were constructed by PCR. Sequencing took place on an Illumina HiSeq 2500. To reduce PCR and sequencing biases, unique molecular identifiers were built into the TCR beta cDNA libraries. Per 1 to 10 million input T cells, approximately 500,000 cDNA molecules were obtained, such that each molecule approximated one T cell. The patient libraries were prepared and sequenced using the same protocol as the earlier healthy control dataset. Within a given batch, samples were prepared together, multiplexed and sequenced on the same HiSeq lane. Per the original workflow: Raw barcoded reads were processed with MIGEC, discarding single-read molecular identifier groups before consensus assembly and CDR3 extraction. Clonotype tables were post-analysed with VDJtools, normalizing diversity by down-sampling all datasets to the smallest sample size. To correct batch-related cross-sample contamination, repertoire overlap clustering matched CDR3 amino acid sequences but not nucleotide sequences. TCRdb reworked the public reads: Q25 trimming with fastp, MiXCR clone assembly, productive beta chains retained. Rows merge per CDR3 protein into single entries with the most common DNA and genes. TCRdb's processing, not the authors' own work, is the source of the V and J calls. The sample table contains roughly 570,000 distinct CDR3 sequences; only one count was recorded for approximately 34% of them. 5% to 6% of the sample lies in the top ten.

The sequencing sample was made of blood. The TCR sequence derives from a girl aged 2-17 years with multiple sclerosis. The chain is made from TRBV4-2 and TRBJ1-4, with 7 junctional bases fitting TRBD1. The bases are TGTGCCAGCAGCCAAGGGGGACAGAGCCCGGAAAAACTGTTTTTT. Its coded protein is CASSQGGQSPEKLFF.